These T cell receptor beta chains were read from a single sample in a study of T-cell reconstitution after alpha-beta-depleted transplantation in children. TCRdb reanalysed the PCR reads using MiXCR and keeps one entry per CDR3 protein. The repertoire includes tens of thousands of distinct CDR3 sequences, nearly 9.5% of them detected once, and roughly 28% sits in the top ten. Source: PBMCs, mostly from graft donor cells, taken 60 days after TCRalphabeta/CD19-depleted stem cell transplant. The receptors originated from a male patient under 10 years old who had a stem cell transplant for chronic granulomatous disease, so the T cells may come from the graft donor. The CDR3 runs from the conserved cysteine through the conserved F or W. The D gene is left open where the match is weak. Where a row states a size, it is once, few, many or the class of an expanded clone; other rows omit it.

DNA: TGTGCCAGCAGTTTAGAGCTGTGGGGGAATGGGCGCCCTTGGGGGGCAACAAATTATGGCTACACCTTC
CDR3: CASSLELWGNGRPWGATNYGYTF
V: TRBV12-3/TRBV12-4
D: NA
J: TRBJ1-2
size: many

DNA: TGTGCCAGCAGCCAAGATCCGGGACAGCTCTATAGCAATCAGCCCCAGCATTTT
CDR3: CASSQDPGQLYSNQPQHF
V: TRBV14
D: TRBD1
J: TRBJ1-5
size: many

DNA: TGTGCCAGCAGTTACAGTGGGGGGACCTCCTACGAGCAGTACTTC
CDR3: CASSYSGGTSYEQYF
V: TRBV6-5
D: NA
J: TRBJ2-7
size: NA

DNA: TGTGCCAGCAATCTCCAGGGTTCCTACAATGAGCAGTTCTTC
CDR3: CASNLQGSYNEQFF
V: TRBV6-2/TRBV6-3
D: NA
J: TRBJ2-1
size: many

DNA: TGCGCCAGCAGCCCGAGCGGCGGTCACCCAACCCCGGTCTATTACAATGAGCAGTTCTTC
CDR3: CASSPSGGHPTPVYYNEQFF
V: TRBV5-1
D: NA
J: TRBJ2-1
size: few

DNA: TGTGCCAGCAGCTTAGGCCAGGGGGGGAGATACAATGAGCAGTTCTTC
CDR3: CASSLGQGGRYNEQFF
V: TRBV11-2
D: NA
J: TRBJ2-1
size: many

DNA: TGCAGTGCCGCCAGCGGGACTAGCGGGAATGAGCAGTTCTTC
CDR3: CSAASGTSGNEQFF
V: TRBV20-1
D: TRBD2
J: TRBJ2-1
size: many

DNA: TGTGCCAGCAGCCCCGGACAGGGGGCCTACGAGCAGTACTTC
CDR3: CASSPGQGAYEQYF
V: TRBV9
D: TRBD1
J: TRBJ2-7
size: many

DNA: TGCAGTGCCCGTAGCGGGATGGCCCCCTACGAGCAGTACTTC
CDR3: CSARSGMAPYEQYF
V: TRBV20-1
D: TRBD2
J: TRBJ2-7
size: many

DNA: TGTGCCAGCAGTTCTCGGGGCCGCTACGAGCAGTACTTC
CDR3: CASSSRGRYEQYF
V: TRBV6-6
D: NA
J: TRBJ2-7
size: many

DNA: TGCGCCAGCAGCTTGTTCAGGGCCCTGGACAATGAGCAGTTCTTC
CDR3: CASSLFRALDNEQFF
V: TRBV5-1
D: NA
J: TRBJ2-1
size: many

DNA: TGTGCCAGCAGCTTGGGACAGGGGAGAGGAGGAGCTTTCTTT
CDR3: CASSLGQGRGGAFF
V: TRBV7-6
D: TRBD1
J: TRBJ1-1
size: many

DNA: TGTGCCAGCAGTTCGAAAAGACAGGGGGATTCACCCCTCCACTTT
CDR3: CASSSKRQGDSPLHF
V: TRBV12-3/TRBV12-4
D: TRBD1
J: TRBJ1-6
size: NA

DNA: TGTGCCAGCACAAACGGGAGGGGCAATGAGCAGTTCTTC
CDR3: CASTNGRGNEQFF
V: TRBV12-3/TRBV12-4
D: TRBD2
J: TRBJ2-1
size: NA

DNA: TGTGCCAGCAGTCTTCGGGACAGACTTGGCTACACCTTC
CDR3: CASSLRDRLGYTF
V: TRBV27
D: TRBD1
J: TRBJ1-2
size: many

DNA: TGTGCCAGCAGCCTCGGACAGGGGGCGCGGGTAAACATTCAGTACTTC
CDR3: CASSLGQGARVNIQYF
V: TRBV7-6
D: TRBD1
J: TRBJ2-4
size: many

DNA: TGCGCCAGCAAGGCAGGGGGGAAGAGTGAGCAGTTCTTC
CDR3: CASKAGGKSEQFF
V: TRBV10-1
D: NA
J: TRBJ2-1
size: once

DNA: TGCAGTGCTAGAGAGTGGCGGAGTACTGAAGCTTTCTTT
CDR3: CSAREWRSTEAFF
V: TRBV20-1
D: NA
J: TRBJ1-1
size: many

DNA: TGTGCCAGCAGCTTAAGGTTCAGCGGGAGGGCCTTGGGAGATACGCAGTATTTT
CDR3: CASSLRFSGRALGDTQYF
V: TRBV11-1
D: TRBD2
J: TRBJ2-3
size: many

DNA: TGTGCCAGCAGTAACACCGGGGAGCTGTTTTTT
CDR3: CASSNTGELFF
V: TRBV6-2/TRBV6-3
D: NA
J: TRBJ2-2
size: many

DNA: TGTGCCAGCACCCGTGGGACTAGCCCAGATACGCAGTATTTT
CDR3: CASTRGTSPDTQYF
V: TRBV7-2
D: TRBD2
J: TRBJ2-3
size: many

DNA: TGCGCCAGCAGCTTACGGGCGGGGACCTCCTACGAGCAGTACTTC
CDR3: CASSLRAGTSYEQYF
V: TRBV5-1
D: NA
J: TRBJ2-7
size: few

DNA: TGTGCCAGCAGTTCGGACAGGGATTACACTGAAGCTTTCTTT
CDR3: CASSSDRDYTEAFF
V: TRBV6-5
D: TRBD1
J: TRBJ1-1
size: many

DNA: TGTGGGGCCAGTGATTTGGCTAGTGGTGGTGAGCAGTTCTTC
CDR3: CGASDLASGGEQFF
V: TRBV24-1
D: NA
J: TRBJ2-1
size: NA

DNA: TGCAGTGCGTCCCGACAGGACTTCATATACAATGAGCAGTTCTTC
CDR3: CSASRQDFIYNEQFF
V: TRBV20-1
D: NA
J: TRBJ2-1
size: many

DNA: TGTGCCAGCAGCTTAGGTCAGGGGAGCAACACTGAAGCTTTCTTT
CDR3: CASSLGQGSNTEAFF
V: TRBV7-9
D: NA
J: TRBJ1-1
size: NA

DNA: TGTGCCAGCAGCTCCGGACTAGCGGGAGGCTTCAGGAATGAGCAGTTCTTC
CDR3: CASSSGLAGGFRNEQFF
V: TRBV11-2
D: TRBD2
J: TRBJ2-1
size: once

DNA: TGTGCCAGCAGCGCGTCCCTCACAGATACGCAGTATTTT
CDR3: CASSASLTDTQYF
V: TRBV7-8
D: NA
J: TRBJ2-3
size: many

DNA: TGTGCCAGCAGCCAGAGACAGGGGGCTTTGAATTCACCCCTCCACTTT
CDR3: CASSQRQGALNSPLHF
V: TRBV14
D: TRBD1
J: TRBJ1-6
size: few

DNA: TGCAGCGTTGAGGGAGGGGTTGGAACTGAAGCTTTCTTT
CDR3: CSVEGGVGTEAFF
V: TRBV29-1
D: NA
J: TRBJ1-1
size: many

DNA: TGTGCCAGCAGTTCCTCCTCCCAGGGTTACGAGCAGTACTTC
CDR3: CASSSSSQGYEQYF
V: TRBV27
D: NA
J: TRBJ2-7
size: many

DNA: TGCAGGGTGGCTAGCGGGACCGCCTACGAGCAGTACTTC
CDR3: CRVASGTAYEQYF
V: TRBV20-1
D: TRBD2
J: TRBJ2-7
size: many

DNA: TGTGCCAGCAGCTGGACTAGCGGGAGGGCACTATACAATGAGCAGTTCTTC
CDR3: CASSWTSGRALYNEQFF
V: TRBV28
D: TRBD2
J: TRBJ2-1
size: many

DNA: TGTGCCAGCAGCGTAGATCCGACTTCACCCCTCCACTTT
CDR3: CASSVDPTSPLHF
V: TRBV9
D: NA
J: TRBJ1-6
size: few

DNA: TGCGCCAGCAGCTTGGATCCAGCGGGGGGCACCGGGGAGCTGTTTTTT
CDR3: CASSLDPAGGTGELFF
V: TRBV5-1
D: TRBD2
J: TRBJ2-2
size: many

DNA: TGCGCCAGCACCTTAAAGCTCAGCTCCTACAATGAGCAGTTCTTC
CDR3: CASTLKLSSYNEQFF
V: TRBV5-1
D: NA
J: TRBJ2-1
size: many

DNA: TGTGCCAGCGCACGGTCGGGCCTTCAAGAGACCCAGTACTTC
CDR3: CASARSGLQETQYF
V: TRBV27
D: NA
J: TRBJ2-5
size: few

DNA: TGTGCCAGCAGCACACAGGGTTCAAGCTCAGATACGCAGTATTTT
CDR3: CASSTQGSSSDTQYF
V: TRBV11-2
D: NA
J: TRBJ2-3
size: many

DNA: TGTGCCAGCCAGACTAGCGGGAGCTTTACCCAGTACTTC
CDR3: CASQTSGSFTQYF
V: TRBV6-1
D: TRBD2
J: TRBJ2-5
size: many

DNA: TGTGCCAGCGGGTTAAAGCGGGAGGGCCGGGAGCAGTACTTC
CDR3: CASGLKREGREQYF
V: TRBV7-9
D: TRBD2
J: TRBJ2-7
size: NA

DNA: TGTGCCAGCAGTGTACAAGGAAGGGCCGGTGAGCAGTTCTTC
CDR3: CASSVQGRAGEQFF
V: TRBV2
D: NA
J: TRBJ2-1
size: many

DNA: TGTGCCAGCAGCGTTTACAGGGGCGCAGTAGGAGAGACCCAGTACTTC
CDR3: CASSVYRGAVGETQYF
V: TRBV7-8
D: TRBD1
J: TRBJ2-5
size: many

DNA: TGTGCCACCAGGGGGCAGATCAATCAGCCCCAGCATTTT
CDR3: CATRGQINQPQHF
V: TRBV3-1
D: TRBD1
J: TRBJ1-5
size: NA

DNA: TGCAGTGCTACCGCGGGGGGCTATGGCTACACCTTC
CDR3: CSATAGGYGYTF
V: TRBV20-1
D: NA
J: TRBJ1-2
size: NA

DNA: TGCAGCGTATGGGACAATGAGCAGTTCTTC
CDR3: CSVWDNEQFF
V: TRBV29-1
D: NA
J: TRBJ2-1
size: many

DNA: TGTGCCAGCAGTGTGCTCGATGGTCCTGAAGCTTTCTTT
CDR3: CASSVLDGPEAFF
V: TRBV25-1
D: NA
J: TRBJ1-1
size: many